Sequencing of this T cell receptor (beta chain) was carried out in a study of tumor and adjacent non-tumor tissue in lung cancer. Study-level results: Higher tumor TCR diversity was associated with shorter survival. Significantly higher TCR diversity was found in tumor than normal lung. Normal lung showed higher cumulative top 100 clone frequency than tumor.

Comments on this clonotype: The antigen is undetermined.

No cell sorting was done before RNA was extracted from the tissue. Three rounds of nested PCR, following a modified ARM-PCR protocol, produced the TCRbeta library. TCRdb re-called the multiplex PCR reads through MiXCR, storing one row per CDR3 protein. Among about 200,000 distinct CDR3 sequences listed, 70% to 75% were seen once. The sample was lung tumor tissue. The TCR sequence derives from a man aged 60 to 69 with non-small cell lung cancer.

CDR3 sequence: CSARDREYEQYF. The CDR3 region has the DNA TGCAGTGCTAGAGACAGGGAGTACGAGCAGTACTTC. The chain links TRBV20-1 to TRBJ2-7; TRBD1 or TRBD2 may be the D gene (5 bases each). The germline gives CDR1 DFQATT, CDR2 SNEGSKA (reference sequence). The CDR3 is 12 residues long. V was trimmed by 0 bases and J by 4 bases, leaving 7 bases between them.